This TCR beta chain was observed in a study of OX40 agonist ivuxolimab in advanced cancers. Clones were read by immunoSEQ multiplex PCR, and TCRdb kept only the in-frame ones, dropping some. Here the sample spans about 34,000 clones, 80% to 85% being singletons. Sequenced material: CD4+ or CD8+ T cells sorted from blood, taken in a trial of the OX40 agonist ivuxolimab. The clonotype was recovered from an adult with an advanced solid tumor such as melanoma, head and neck, liver or kidney cancer.

In DNA, the CDR3 is TGTGCCAGCAGCCCCCAGGGAGCGAAGGCCTACAATGAGCAGTTCTTC. Translation gives CASSPQGAKAYNEQFF. The gene calls are TRBV5-6 and TRBJ2-1, with D perhaps matching TRBD1 or TRBD2 (5 bases each). Germline assignment: CDR1 SGHDT and CDR2 YYEEEE. The CDR3 is made up of 16 amino acids. The V end lost 4 bases, the J end lost 2 bases, and 16 bases lay between the germline ends. Using reference TRBV5-6 and TRBJ2-1 for the parts outside the CDR3, the full variable domain is DAGVTQSPTHLIKTRGQQVTLRCSPKSGHDTVSWYQQALGQGPQFIFQYYEEEERQRGNFPDRFSGHQFPNYSSELNVNALLLGDSALYLCASSPQGAKAYNEQFFGPGTRLTVL.